What follows are 10 T cell receptor beta chains derived from one specimen sequenced in a study of regulatory T cells in long-lasting Graves disease. To make TCR beta libraries, researchers used iRepertoire HTBI primers and Arm-PCR of CDR3 regions. TCRdb called the multiplex PCR reads again in MiXCR, with one record for every CDR3 protein. The top ten hold less than 35% of the sample, which has approximately 350,000 distinct CDR3 sequences, about a sixth seen once. Time point here: newly diagnosed GD, antithyroid drugs for less than 3 months. PBMCs provided the RNA from which the TCR library was made. This sample was shared with a second study, whose subject was T cells in Graves' hyperthyroidism and ophthalmopathy.

Sample: peripheral blood mononuclear cells (PBMCs), taken at new diagnosis, from a patient treated with antithyroid drugs. All receptors come from a man between 35 and 55 years old with Graves disease.

This clonotype was detected ten times or more. The CDR3 spells CASSYSGTTQETQYF. In nucleotides, the CDR3 is TGCGCCAGCAGTTACTCCGGGACTACACAAGAGACCCAGTACTTC. The V call is TRBV5-1, the J call TRBJ2-5, with 7 bases aligning to TRBD2. V lost 5 bases and J lost 2; bases outside the gene matches: 9. Per the germline V gene, CDR1 is SGHRS and CDR2 is YFSETQ. The CDR3 runs to 15 residues.

This clonotype showed up many times. The rearrangement links TRBV28 to TRBJ2-3; possible D gene TRBD2, 5 bases. CDR1 and CDR2 (germline): MDHEN, SYDVKM. This CDR3 contains 16 residues. Trimming left V 8 bases short and J 3 bases short, with 21 bases between. CDR3 bases: TGTGCCAGCCCACCCCCTCTAGCATTAAGGACAGATACGCAGTATTTT. Translating gives CASPPPLALRTDTQYF.

This clonotype was detected many times. This sequence joins TRBV11-2 and TRBJ2-7; tentative D call: TRBD2 (6 bases). The V gene lost 3 bases and the J gene lost 3 bases, with 15 bases spanning the gap. The CDR3 consists of 15 residues. Germline CDR1 SGHAT, CDR2 FQNNGV. This CDR3 is CASSLAVPGVYEQYF. Here the CDR3 DNA reads TGTGCCAGCAGCTTGGCGGTTCCGGGGGTCTACGAGCAGTACTTC.

The table lists this clonotype with many counts. This chain joins TRBV6-5 and TRBJ1-2; D is unclear. Germline CDR1 MNHEY, CDR2 SVGAGI. The CDR3 spans 14 residues. V was cut by 0 bases and J by 9 bases, with 14 bases left in between. DNA of the CDR3: TGTGCCAGCAGTTACTCTACTTCGATTGGGCGCTACACCTTC. Translating it yields CASSYSTSIGRYTF.

This clonotype has just a few counts. The J gene is TRBJ2-5, the V gene TRBV7-8; a weak D match, TRBD1 (6 bases). The CDR3 is 15 residues long. CDR1 is SGHVS, CDR2 FQNEAQ, per germline. V lost 1 base and J lost 4, with 13 bases in between. CDR3 bases: TGTGCCAGCAGCTTAGAAACAGGGTCGACAGAGACCCAGTACTTC. This encodes CASSLETGSTETQYF.

Many counts were recorded for this clonotype. The rearrangement joins TRBV6-2 or TRBV6-3 to TRBJ1-5, with 7 positions matching TRBD1. Trimming cost V 5 bases and J 3 bases; bases outside gene matches: 7. CDR3 size: 15 residues. The V gene's germline CDR1 is MNHEY and CDR2 SVGEGT. The CDR3 coding sequence is TGTGCCAGCAGTGAAAGGGGACAGCCCAATCAGCCCCAGCATTTT. This gives the protein CASSERGQPNQPQHF.

This clonotype was observed at least ten times. The J gene is TRBJ2-2, the V gene TRBV6-5; D may be TRBD2 (6 bases). Per the germline V gene, CDR1 is MNHEY and CDR2 is SVGAGI. The CDR3 loop spans 15 amino acids. With 2 bases removed from V and 6 bases from J, the gap between germline ends came to 13 bases. The CDR3 sequence: CASSYGIAVAGELFF. In DNA form, the CDR3 reads TGTGCCAGCAGTTACGGCATAGCGGTCGCCGGGGAGCTGTTTTTT.

This clonotype was counted a few times. The J gene is TRBJ2-2, the V gene TRBV29-1, with a possible D match to TRBD2 (6 bases). The germline gives CDR1 SQVTM, CDR2 ANQGSEA. V was cut by 4 bases and J by 0 bases, with 9 bases left in between. The CDR3 contains 14 residues. CDR3 sequence: CSVGWRANTGELFF. In DNA, the CDR3 is TGCAGCGTTGGTTGGAGGGCGAACACCGGGGAGCTGTTTTTT.

Ten or more counts support this clonotype. The chain couples TRBV24-1 to TRBJ2-3, with 9 positions matching TRBD1. Trimming removed 7 bases from V and 4 bases from J; junction bases left unmatched: 8. CDR1 is KGHDR and CDR2 is SFDVKD in the germline V gene. This CDR3 has 15 residues. The CDR3 DNA is TGTGCCACCAGGGGAGGGACAGGGCGTTCAGATACGCAGTATTTT. This encodes CATRGGTGRSDTQYF.

V and J are TRBV30 and TRBJ1-2; unclear D gene. Trimming removed 6 bases from V and 2 bases from J, with 13 bases in between. The CDR3 length is 13 residues. CDR1 and CDR2 (germline): GTSNPN, SVGIG (reference sequence). The CDR3 DNA follows: TGTGCCTGTTCTTTCGGCCACAACTATGGCTACACCTTC. This gives the protein CACSFGHNYGYTF.